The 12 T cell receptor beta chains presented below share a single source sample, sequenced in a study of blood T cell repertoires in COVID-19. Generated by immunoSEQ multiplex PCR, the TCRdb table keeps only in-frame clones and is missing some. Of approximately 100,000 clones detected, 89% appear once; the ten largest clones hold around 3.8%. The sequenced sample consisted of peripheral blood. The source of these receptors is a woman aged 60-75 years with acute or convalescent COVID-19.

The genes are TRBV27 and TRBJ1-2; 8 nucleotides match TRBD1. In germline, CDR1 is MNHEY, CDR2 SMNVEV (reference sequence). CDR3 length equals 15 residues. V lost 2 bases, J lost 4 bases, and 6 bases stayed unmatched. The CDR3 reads CASSLQGAVRYGYTF. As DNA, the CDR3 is TGTGCCAGCAGTTTACAGGGGGCAGTACGCTATGGCTACACCTTC.

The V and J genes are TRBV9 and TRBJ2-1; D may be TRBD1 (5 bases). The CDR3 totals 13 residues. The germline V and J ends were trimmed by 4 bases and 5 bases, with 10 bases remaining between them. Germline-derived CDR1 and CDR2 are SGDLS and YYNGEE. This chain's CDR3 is CASSQGVDNEQFF. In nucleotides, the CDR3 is TGTGCCAGCAGCCAAGGGGTAGACAATGAGCAGTTCTTC.

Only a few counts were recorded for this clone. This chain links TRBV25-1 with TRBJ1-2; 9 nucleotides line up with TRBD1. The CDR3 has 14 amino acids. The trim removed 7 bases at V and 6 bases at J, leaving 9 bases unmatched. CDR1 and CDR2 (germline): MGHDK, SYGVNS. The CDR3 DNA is TGTGCCAGCACCGCCGGGACAGGGTTTCATGGCTACACCTTC. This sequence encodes CASTAGTGFHGYTF.

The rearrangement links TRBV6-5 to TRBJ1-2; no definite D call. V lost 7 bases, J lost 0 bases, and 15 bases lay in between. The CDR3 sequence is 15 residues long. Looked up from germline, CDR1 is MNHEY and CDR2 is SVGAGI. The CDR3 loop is CASTRTALANYGYTF. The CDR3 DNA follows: TGTGCCAGCACCAGGACTGCTTTAGCTAACTATGGCTACACCTTC.

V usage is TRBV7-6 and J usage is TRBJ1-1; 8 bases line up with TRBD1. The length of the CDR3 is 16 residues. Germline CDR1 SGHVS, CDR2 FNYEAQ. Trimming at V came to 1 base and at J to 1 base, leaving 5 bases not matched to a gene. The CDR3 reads CASSLGPGTGNTEAFF. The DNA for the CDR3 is TGTGCCAGCAGCTTAGGGCCCGGGACAGGGAACACTGAAGCTTTCTTT.

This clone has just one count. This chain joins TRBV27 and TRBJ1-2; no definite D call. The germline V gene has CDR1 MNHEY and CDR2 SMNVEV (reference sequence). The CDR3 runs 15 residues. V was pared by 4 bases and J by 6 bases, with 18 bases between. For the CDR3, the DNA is TGTGCCAGCAGTTCGAGCCTGGCGAGGGTGGATGGCTACACCTTC. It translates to CASSSSLARVDGYTF.

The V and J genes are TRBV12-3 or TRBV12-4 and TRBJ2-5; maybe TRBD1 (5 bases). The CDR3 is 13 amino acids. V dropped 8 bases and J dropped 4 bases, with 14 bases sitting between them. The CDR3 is CASRYQGVETQYF. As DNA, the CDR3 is TGTGCCAGCCGTTATCAGGGTGTAGAGACCCAGTACTTC.

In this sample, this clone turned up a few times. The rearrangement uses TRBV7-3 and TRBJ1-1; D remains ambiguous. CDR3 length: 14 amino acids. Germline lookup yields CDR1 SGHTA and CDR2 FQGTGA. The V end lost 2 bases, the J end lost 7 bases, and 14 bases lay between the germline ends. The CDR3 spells CASSLGEGLGEAFF. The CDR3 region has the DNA TGTGCCAGCAGCTTAGGTGAGGGATTGGGTGAAGCTTTCTTT.

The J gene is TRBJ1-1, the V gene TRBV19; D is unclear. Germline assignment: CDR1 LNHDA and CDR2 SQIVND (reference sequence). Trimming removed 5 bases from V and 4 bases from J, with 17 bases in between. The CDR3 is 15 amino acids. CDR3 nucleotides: TGTGCCAGTAGTCAGCCACGGGGAGAGGGCACTGAAGCTTTCTTT. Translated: CASSQPRGEGTEAFF.

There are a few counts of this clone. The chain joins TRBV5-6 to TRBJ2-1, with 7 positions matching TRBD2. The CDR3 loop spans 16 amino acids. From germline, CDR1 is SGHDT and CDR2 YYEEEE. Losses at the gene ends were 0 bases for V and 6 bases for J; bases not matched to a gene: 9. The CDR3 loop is CASSLDLGGLGNEQFF. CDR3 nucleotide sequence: TGTGCCAGCAGCTTGGACCTGGGAGGGCTAGGCAATGAGCAGTTCTTC.

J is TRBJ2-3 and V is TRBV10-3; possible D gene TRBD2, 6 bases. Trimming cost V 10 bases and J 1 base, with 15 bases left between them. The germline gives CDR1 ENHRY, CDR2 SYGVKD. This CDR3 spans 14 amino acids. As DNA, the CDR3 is TGTGCCAGCAAGCCTAGCGCACGCACAGATACGCAGTATTTT. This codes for CASKPSARTDTQYF.

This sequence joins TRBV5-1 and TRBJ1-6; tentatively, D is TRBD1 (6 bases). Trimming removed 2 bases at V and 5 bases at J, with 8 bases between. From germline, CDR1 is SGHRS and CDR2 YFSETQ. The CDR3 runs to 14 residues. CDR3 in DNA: TGCGCCAGCAGCTTAGGGGGTGATAATTCACCCCTCCACTTT. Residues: CASSLGGDNSPLHF. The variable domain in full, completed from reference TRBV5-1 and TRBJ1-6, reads KAGVTQTPRYLIKTRGQQVTLSCSPISGHRSVSWYQQTPGQGLQFLFEYFSETQRNKGNFPGRFSGRQFSNSRSEMNVSTLELGDSALYLCASSLGGDNSPLHFGNGTRLTVT.